This passage covers 25 T cell receptor beta chains from one sample sequenced in a study of T cell repertoires in cytomegalovirus infection (dated by TCRdb to between 2017 and 2020). In the paper's terms, the treatment or condition label means: in vitro stimulation with specific CMV peptide epitopes to enrich CMV-specific T cells. The antigens these receptors bind are not known. Sequenced on an Illumina HiSeq 1500. TCRdb reworked the public reads: Q25 trimming with fastp, MiXCR clone assembly, productive beta chains retained. Rows are combined by CDR3 protein, so each entry shows the most common genes and DNA. The sample table records some 480,000 distinct CDR3 sequences; 30% to 40% of these occur just once. The top ten clonotypes cover about a sixth of the sample. Material: cultured PBMCs, obtained from culture after CMV antigen stimulation. These TCRs come from a human donor in good health (CMV status not recorded). Some clones in this sample may be carry-over from other donors' samples.

This clonotype was observed a handful of times. The chain couples TRBV12-5 to TRBJ2-1, with unresolved D. Germline V CDR1 and CDR2: LGHNT, FRNRAP. The V gene lost 6 bases and the J gene lost 4 bases, with 10 bases spanning the gap. CDR3 length: 13 amino acids. The CDR3 bases are TGTGCTAGTGGGGTACCCCTATACAATGAGCAGTTCTTC. This encodes CASGVPLYNEQFF.

This rearrangement joins TRBV2 to TRBJ1-6; possibly TRBD1 for D (6 bases). Germline CDR1 reads SNHLY; CDR2 reads FYNNEI. Trimming cost V 3 bases and J 5 bases, with 11 bases left between them. This CDR3 comprises 15 residues. The CDR3 is CASSEQGMDNSPLHF. Here the CDR3 DNA reads TGTGCCAGCAGTGAGCAGGGGATGGATAATTCACCCCTCCACTTT.

This rearrangement joins TRBV27 to TRBJ2-5; 8 bases agree with TRBD2. CDR3 length: 15 amino acids. CDR1 MNHEY and CDR2 SMNVEV come from the germline V gene (reference sequence). Unmatched junction bases numbered 8, after V lost 6 bases and J lost 2 bases. CDR3: CASRDIAGLQETQYF. DNA of the CDR3: TGTGCCAGCAGGGATATAGCGGGATTGCAAGAGACCCAGTACTTC.

This clonotype has only a few counts. The V and J genes are TRBV7-9 and TRBJ2-3, with D maybe TRBD2 (5 bases). The V gene lost 5 bases and the J gene lost 2 bases, with 11 bases spanning the gap. The CDR3 is made up of 14 amino acids. Germline-derived CDR1 and CDR2 are SEHNR and FQNEAQ (reference sequence). CDR3 sequence reads: CASSQDGNTDTQYF. Written as DNA, the CDR3 is TGTGCCAGCAGCCAGGACGGGAACACAGATACGCAGTATTTT.

The gene calls are TRBV7-2 and TRBJ1-1; D might be TRBD1 (6 bases). Germline V gene data show CDR1 as SGHTA and CDR2 as FQGNSA. V was clipped by 6 bases and J by 3 bases, with 17 bases between them. The CDR3 is 15 amino acids. For the CDR3, the DNA is TGTGCCAGCAGTCAAAGGGGGGGGCGACACACTGAAGCTTTCTTT. This codes for CASSQRGGRHTEAFF.

This clonotype occurred many times. V usage is TRBV20-1 and J usage is TRBJ1-5; 9 bases map to TRBD1. Trimming removed 1 base from V and 4 bases from J; junction bases left unmatched: 5. The CDR3 runs 15 residues. Germline V gives CDR1 DFQATT, CDR2 SNEGSKA (reference sequence). The CDR3 DNA sequence: TGCAGTGCTAGAGTCAACAGGGGGCTTAATCAGCCCCAGCATTTT. This translates into CSARVNRGLNQPQHF.

This clonotype was found a few times. The V and J genes are TRBV6-1 and TRBJ1-1; D call uncertain. The V and J ends lost 5 bases and 3 bases respectively, with 7 bases between them. Germline V lookup: CDR1 MNHNS, CDR2 SASEGT. The CDR3 is 12 residues long. The CDR3 region has the DNA TGTGCCAGCAGTTTGGACTACACTGAAGCTTTCTTT. This gives the protein CASSLDYTEAFF.

This clonotype showed up many times. The chain is built from TRBV7-8 and TRBJ2-1; D uncertain. CDR3 size: 16 residues. Germline loops: CDR1 SGHVS, CDR2 FQNEAQ. The germline V and J ends were trimmed by 1 base and 1 base, with 11 bases remaining between them. CDR3 nucleotides: TGTGCCAGCAGCTTAGTTTCCGGAATATCCTACAATGAGCAGTTCTTC. Amino acids: CASSLVSGISYNEQFF.

The CDR3 spells CAISDPGAGTSNQPQHF. The CDR3 DNA is TGTGCCATCAGTGACCCGGGGGCAGGGACTAGCAATCAGCCCCAGCATTTT. The chain is built from TRBV10-3 and TRBJ1-5; perhaps TRBD1 as D (6 bases). Germline V gene lookup returns CDR1 ENHRY and CDR2 SYGVKD. Trimming cost V 3 bases and J 0 bases, with 15 bases left between them. CDR3 length: 17 amino acids.

There are many counts of this clonotype. The chain uses TRBV11-2 and TRBJ1-1; D gene uncertain. The CDR3 is made up of 14 amino acids. Germline V gene data show CDR1 as SGHAT and CDR2 as FQNNGV. V shed 1 base and J shed 3 bases, with 9 bases lying between them. The CDR3 DNA reads TGTGCCAGCAGCTTAGTAGCAGAGTACACTGAAGCTTTCTTT. Protein product: CASSLVAEYTEAFF. The entire variable domain, with the rest obtained from reference TRBV11-2 and TRBJ1-1, is as follows: EAGVAQSPRYKIIEKRQSVAFWCNPISGHATLYWYQQILGQGPKLLIQFQNNGVVDDSQLPKDRFSAERLKGVDSTLKIQPAKLEDSAVYLCASSLVAEYTEAFFGQGTRLTVV.

The V gene is TRBV19, the J gene TRBJ2-2; D gene unclear. CDR1 is LNHDA and CDR2 is SQIVND in the germline V gene (reference sequence). Trimming left V 5 bases short and J 8 bases short, with 9 bases between. CDR3 length: 12 amino acids. The CDR3 loop is CASSVTHGELFF. The CDR3 region has the DNA TGTGCCAGTAGTGTCACACATGGGGAGCTGTTTTTT.

This clonotype was detected only a few times. The chain recombines TRBV24-1 with TRBJ2-1; TRBD2 matches 16 bases. The V gene end was trimmed by 0 bases and the J gene end by 2 bases; junction bases not matched to a gene: 6. The CDR3 length is 20 residues. Germline CDR1 is KGHDR and CDR2 is SFDVKD. The CDR3, as DNA: TGTGCCACCAGTGATTTGCCACCGGGACTAGCGGGAGGGCCCTACAATGAGCAGTTCTTC. It encodes CATSDLPPGLAGGPYNEQFF.

In its sample, this clonotype was seen many times. The rearrangement joins TRBV5-1 to TRBJ2-3; TRBD2 agrees at 9 bases. V shed 0 bases, J shed 2 bases, and the junction held 13 bases outside the gene matches. In germline, CDR1 is SGHRS, CDR2 YFSETQ. The CDR3 length is 19 residues. The CDR3 reads CASSLAGTSTSPPTDTQYF. DNA of the CDR3: TGCGCCAGCAGCTTGGCCGGGACTAGCACGTCGCCCCCCACAGATACGCAGTATTTT.

V is TRBV24-1 and J is TRBJ2-2; D ambiguous. The V end was cut by 5 bases, the J end by 0 bases, with 9 bases between. CDR1 is KGHDR, CDR2 SFDVKD, per germline. The CDR3 totals 15 residues. CDR3 region: CATSALYANTGELFF. The DNA of the CDR3 is TGTGCCACCAGTGCCCTTTATGCGAACACCGGGGAGCTGTTTTTT.

The chain recombines TRBV28 with TRBJ1-1; D unclear. Germline CDR1 is MDHEN and CDR2 is SYDVKM. Trimming left V 6 bases short and J 5 bases short, with 19 bases between. The CDR3 totals 15 residues. CDR3 loop: CASSGRTGRFTEAFF. The CDR3, as DNA: TGTGCCAGCAGCGGGCGAACGGGGAGATTTACTGAAGCTTTCTTT.

This clonotype was seen a handful of times. The chain employs TRBV24-1 and TRBJ2-1, with D perhaps matching TRBD2 (6 bases). The CDR3 has 15 amino acids. Trimming removed 10 bases at V and 0 bases at J, with 15 bases between. Germline lookup yields CDR1 KGHDR and CDR2 SFDVKD. The CDR3 is CATIISGVSYNEQFF. The CDR3 nucleotides read TGTGCCACTATTATTAGCGGAGTCTCCTACAATGAGCAGTTCTTC.

The V and J genes are TRBV7-2 and TRBJ2-1; 7 bases agree with TRBD1. The CDR3 length is 13 residues. V lost 4 bases and J lost 5; bases outside the gene matches: 2. CDR1 is SGHTA and CDR2 is FQGNSA in the germline V gene. In DNA form, the CDR3 reads TGTGCCAGCAGCTCCGACAGGGACAATGAGCAGTTCTTC. Protein: CASSSDRDNEQFF.

The V gene is TRBV28, the J gene TRBJ2-7; 7 bases match TRBD1. CDR3 length: 14 amino acids. Trimming cost V 2 bases and J 1 base; bases outside gene matches: 2. Germline CDR1 and CDR2: MDHEN and SYDVKM. The CDR3 DNA reads TGTGCCAGCAGTTTAGTGGGACAGTCCTACGAGCAGTACTTC. Residues: CASSLVGQSYEQYF.

The rearrangement joins TRBV4-3 to TRBJ2-6; D tentatively fits TRBD1 or TRBD2 (5 bases each). Germline CDR1 LGHNA, CDR2 YSLEER. The CDR3 has 19 residues. With 0 bases removed from V and 0 bases from J, the gap between germline ends came to 15 bases. The CDR3 nucleotides read TGCGCCAGCAGCCAAGATCTTCCAGGGAGTGGCTCTGGGGCCAACGTCCTGACTTTC. Translated: CASSQDLPGSGSGANVLTF.

This clonotype was picked up many times. The chain employs TRBV28 and TRBJ2-7, with 7 positions matching TRBD2. Looked up from germline, CDR1 is MDHEN and CDR2 is SYDVKM. Trimming removed 4 bases from V and 4 bases from J; junction bases left unmatched: 4. The CDR3 contains 13 residues. The CDR3 bases are TGTGCCAGCAGTTCTGGGGGGGGTTACGAGCAGTACTTC. Residues: CASSSGGGYEQYF.

V usage is TRBV11-2 and J usage is TRBJ2-5; a possible D gene is TRBD1 (5 bases). CDR1 and CDR2 from the germline V gene are SGHAT and FQNNGV. The V gene lost 5 bases and the J gene lost 4 bases, with 26 bases spanning the gap. This CDR3 region has 18 residues. The CDR3 loop reads CASSEPGPNRGAGETQYF. The CDR3 DNA reads TGTGCCAGCAGCGAACCGGGCCCTAACCGTGGGGCCGGAGAGACCCAGTACTTC.

This clonotype was picked up many times. J is TRBJ2-1 and V is TRBV7-2; weak D call: TRBD2 (6 bases). V was trimmed by 7 bases and J by 1 base, leaving 14 bases between them. Germline assignment: CDR1 SGHTA and CDR2 FQGNSA. This CDR3 is 15 amino acids long. CDR3 region: CASKGGRRSYNEQFF. The CDR3 nucleotides read TGTGCCAGCAAAGGTGGGAGGCGGTCCTACAATGAGCAGTTCTTC.

This clonotype was seen a few times. The chain joins TRBV6-2 or TRBV6-3 to TRBJ2-1, with 11 nucleotides matching TRBD2. Germline V CDR1 and CDR2: MNHEY, SVGEGT. This CDR3 has 17 residues. The V segment lost 0 bases and the J segment 4 bases; nucleotides outside the gene matches: 5. CDR3 in amino acids: CASSYSSSGRLYNEQFF. Here the CDR3 DNA reads TGTGCCAGCAGTTACTCGTCTAGCGGGAGGTTGTACAATGAGCAGTTCTTC.

A few counts support this clonotype. The V gene is TRBV5-4, the J gene TRBJ2-1; 8 bases match TRBD2. V lost 3 bases to trimming and J lost 6 bases; unmatched junction nucleotides: 8. Germline V CDR1 and CDR2: SGHNT, YYREEE (reference sequence). This CDR3 region has 15 residues. The CDR3 reads CASSSRSGSSNEQFF. Here the CDR3 DNA reads TGTGCCAGCAGCTCGAGAAGCGGGAGTTCCAATGAGCAGTTCTTC.

The chain uses TRBV4-1 and TRBJ2-3, with D uncertain. Germline CDR1 and CDR2: MGHRA and YSYEKL. The CDR3 totals 13 residues. Trimming removed 0 bases at V and 8 bases at J, with 9 bases between. The CDR3 DNA follows: TGCGCCAGCAGCCAAGATCATCCGGCTACGCAGTATTTT. This gives the protein CASSQDHPATQYF.